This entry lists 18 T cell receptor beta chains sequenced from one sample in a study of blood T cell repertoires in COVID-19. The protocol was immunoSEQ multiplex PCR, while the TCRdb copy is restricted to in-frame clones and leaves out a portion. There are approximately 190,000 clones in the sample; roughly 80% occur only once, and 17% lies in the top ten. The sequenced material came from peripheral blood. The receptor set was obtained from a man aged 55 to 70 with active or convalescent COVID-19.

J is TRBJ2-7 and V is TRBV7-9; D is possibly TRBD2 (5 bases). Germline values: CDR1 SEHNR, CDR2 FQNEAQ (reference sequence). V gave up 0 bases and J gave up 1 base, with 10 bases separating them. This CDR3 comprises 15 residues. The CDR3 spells CASSLASPGSYEQYF. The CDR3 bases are TGTGCCAGCAGCTTAGCATCCCCGGGGTCCTACGAGCAGTACTTC.

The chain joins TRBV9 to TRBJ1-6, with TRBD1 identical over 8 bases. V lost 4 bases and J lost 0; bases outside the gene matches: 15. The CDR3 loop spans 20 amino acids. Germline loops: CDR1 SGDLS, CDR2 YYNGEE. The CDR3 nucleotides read TGTGCCAGCAGCACGCGGGACAGGCCTTATCCGAGCTCCTATAATTCACCCCTCCACTTT. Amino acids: CASSTRDRPYPSSYNSPLHF.

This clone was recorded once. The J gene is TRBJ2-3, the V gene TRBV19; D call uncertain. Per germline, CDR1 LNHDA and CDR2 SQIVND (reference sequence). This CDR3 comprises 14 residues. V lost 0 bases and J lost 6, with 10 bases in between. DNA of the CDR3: TGTGCCAGTAGTATAGATGGCGTCGGGGATACGCAGTATTTT. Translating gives CASSIDGVGDTQYF.

CDR3 bases: TGTGCCAGCTCAGGGGCAGAGACCACCGGGGAGCTGTTTTTT. Protein: CASSGAETTGELFF. This rearrangement joins TRBV18 to TRBJ2-2, with D tentatively TRBD1 (5 bases). From germline, CDR1 is KGHSH and CDR2 LQKENI. This CDR3 contains 14 residues. V lost 5 bases and J lost 4, with 11 bases in between.

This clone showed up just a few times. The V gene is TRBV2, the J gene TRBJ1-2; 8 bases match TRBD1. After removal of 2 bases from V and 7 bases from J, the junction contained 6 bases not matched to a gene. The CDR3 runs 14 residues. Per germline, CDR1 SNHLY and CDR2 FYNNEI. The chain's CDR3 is CASSEQQGASGYTF. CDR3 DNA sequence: TGTGCCAGCAGTGAACAGCAGGGGGCTAGTGGCTACACCTTC.

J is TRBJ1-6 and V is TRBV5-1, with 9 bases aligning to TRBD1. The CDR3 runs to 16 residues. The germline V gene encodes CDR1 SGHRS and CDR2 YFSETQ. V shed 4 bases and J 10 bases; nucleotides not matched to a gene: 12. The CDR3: CASSASGTGSRSPLHF. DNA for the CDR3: TGCGCCAGCAGCGCCTCCGGGACAGGGAGTAGATCACCCCTCCACTTT.

This CDR3 is CASSRAFQETQYF. The DNA for the CDR3 is TGTGCCAGCAGCCGAGCGTTCCAAGAGACCCAGTACTTC. The rearrangement links TRBV7-3 to TRBJ2-5, with D unresolved. The CDR3 spans 13 residues. Germline assignment: CDR1 SGHTA and CDR2 FQGTGA. The ends were cut back, 5 bases at V and 1 base at J, with 8 bases in the middle.

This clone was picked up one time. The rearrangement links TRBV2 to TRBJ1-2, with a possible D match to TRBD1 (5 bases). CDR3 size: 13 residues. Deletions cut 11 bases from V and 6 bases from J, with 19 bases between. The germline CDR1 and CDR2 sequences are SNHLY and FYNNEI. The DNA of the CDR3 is TGTGCCTCAACAGCCCGACAGAACAATGGCTACACCTTC. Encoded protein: CASTARQNNGYTF. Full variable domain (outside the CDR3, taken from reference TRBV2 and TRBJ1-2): EPEVTQTPSHQVTQMGQEVILRCVPISNHLYFYWYRQILGQKVEFLVSFYNNEISEKSEIFDDQFSVERPDGSNFTLKIRSTKLEDSAMYFCASTARQNNGYTFGSGTRLTVV.

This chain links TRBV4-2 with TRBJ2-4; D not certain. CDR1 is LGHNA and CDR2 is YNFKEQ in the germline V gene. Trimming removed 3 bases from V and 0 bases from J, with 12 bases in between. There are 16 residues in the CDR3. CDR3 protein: CASSQQEGIAKNIQYF. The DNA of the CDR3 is TGTGCCAGCAGCCAGCAGGAAGGCATAGCCAAAAACATTCAGTACTTC.

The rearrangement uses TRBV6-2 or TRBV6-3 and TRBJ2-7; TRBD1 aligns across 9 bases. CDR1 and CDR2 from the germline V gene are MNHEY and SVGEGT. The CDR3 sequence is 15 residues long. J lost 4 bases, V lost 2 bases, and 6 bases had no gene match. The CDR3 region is CASSYPGTGRYEQYF. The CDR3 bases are TGTGCCAGCAGTTACCCCGGGACAGGGCGGTACGAGCAGTACTTC.

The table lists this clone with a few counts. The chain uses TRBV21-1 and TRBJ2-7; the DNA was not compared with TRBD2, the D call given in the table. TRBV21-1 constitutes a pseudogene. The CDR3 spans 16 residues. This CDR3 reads CASSKAVSGRRYEQYF. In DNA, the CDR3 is TGTGCCAGCAGCAAAGCGGTTAGCGGGAGGAGATACGAGCAGTACTTC.

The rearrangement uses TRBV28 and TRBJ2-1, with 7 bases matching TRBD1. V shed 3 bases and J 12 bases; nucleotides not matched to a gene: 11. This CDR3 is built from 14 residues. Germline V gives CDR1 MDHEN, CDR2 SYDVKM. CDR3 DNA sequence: TGTGCCAGCAGTTTTGCAGGGGGTCGTTGGGTGCAGTTCTTC. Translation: CASSFAGGRWVQFF.

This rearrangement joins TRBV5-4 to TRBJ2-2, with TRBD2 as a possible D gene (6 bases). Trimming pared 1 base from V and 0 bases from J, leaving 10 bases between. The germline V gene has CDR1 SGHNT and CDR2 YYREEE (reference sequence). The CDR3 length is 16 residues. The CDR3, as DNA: TGTGCCAGCAGCTTGAACCGCGGGGCGAACACCGGGGAGCTGTTTTTT. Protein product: CASSLNRGANTGELFF.

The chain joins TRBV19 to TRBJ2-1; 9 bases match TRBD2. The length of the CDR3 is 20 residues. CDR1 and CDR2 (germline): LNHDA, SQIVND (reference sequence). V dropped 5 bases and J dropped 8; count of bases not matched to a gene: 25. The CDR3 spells CASSFTTAGGSSGRMHEQFF. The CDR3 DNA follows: TGTGCCAGTAGTTTCACTACGGCTGGGGGCTCAAGCGGGAGGATGCATGAGCAGTTCTTC.

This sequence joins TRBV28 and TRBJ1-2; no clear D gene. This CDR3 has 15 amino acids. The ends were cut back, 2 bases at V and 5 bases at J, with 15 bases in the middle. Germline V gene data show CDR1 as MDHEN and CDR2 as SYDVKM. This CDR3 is CASSLPVGGGYGYTF. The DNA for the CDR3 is TGTGCCAGCAGTTTACCGGTCGGAGGTGGGTATGGCTACACCTTC.

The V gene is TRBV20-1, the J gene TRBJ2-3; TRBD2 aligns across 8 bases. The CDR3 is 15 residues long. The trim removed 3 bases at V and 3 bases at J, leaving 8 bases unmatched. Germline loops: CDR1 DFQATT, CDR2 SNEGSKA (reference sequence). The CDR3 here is CSASTSGDGTDTQYF. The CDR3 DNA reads TGCAGTGCTAGTACTAGCGGAGACGGGACAGATACGCAGTATTTT.

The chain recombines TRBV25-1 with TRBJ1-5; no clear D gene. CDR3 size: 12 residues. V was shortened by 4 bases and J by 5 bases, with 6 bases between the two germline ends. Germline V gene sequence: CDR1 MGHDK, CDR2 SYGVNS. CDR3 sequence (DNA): TGTGCCAGCAGTGGGGAGGATCAGCCCCAGCATTTT. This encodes CASSGEDQPQHF.

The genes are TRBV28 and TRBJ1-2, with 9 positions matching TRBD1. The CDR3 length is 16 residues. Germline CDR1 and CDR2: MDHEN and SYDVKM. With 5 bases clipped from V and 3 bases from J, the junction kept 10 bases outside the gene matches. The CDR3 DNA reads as TGTGCCAGCAGTACGGGACAGGGTAAATTTGACTATGGCTACACCTTC. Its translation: CASSTGQGKFDYGYTF.